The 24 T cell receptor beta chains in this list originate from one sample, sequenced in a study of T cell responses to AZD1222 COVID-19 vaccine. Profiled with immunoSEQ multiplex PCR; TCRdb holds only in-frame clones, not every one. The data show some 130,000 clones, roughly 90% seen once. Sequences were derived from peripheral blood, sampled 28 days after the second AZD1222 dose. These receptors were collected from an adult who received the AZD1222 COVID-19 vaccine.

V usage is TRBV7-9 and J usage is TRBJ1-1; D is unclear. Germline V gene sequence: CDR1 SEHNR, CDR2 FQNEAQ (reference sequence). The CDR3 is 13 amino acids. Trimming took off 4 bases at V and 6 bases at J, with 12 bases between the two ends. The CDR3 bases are TGTGCCAGCAGCTCAATGGAGAGGGCTGAAGCTTTCTTT. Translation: CASSSMERAEAFF.

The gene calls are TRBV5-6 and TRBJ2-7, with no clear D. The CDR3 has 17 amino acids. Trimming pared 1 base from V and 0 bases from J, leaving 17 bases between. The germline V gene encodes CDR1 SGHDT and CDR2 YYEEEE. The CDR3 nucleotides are TGTGCCAGCAGCTTGAAGCAGGAGATCTCCTTCTCCTACGAGCAGTACTTC. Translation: CASSLKQEISFSYEQYF. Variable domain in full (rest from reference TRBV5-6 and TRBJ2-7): DAGVTQSPTHLIKTRGQQVTLRCSPKSGHDTVSWYQQALGQGPQFIFQYYEEEERQRGNFPDRFSGHQFPNYSSELNVNALLLGDSALYLCASSLKQEISFSYEQYFGPGTRLTVT.

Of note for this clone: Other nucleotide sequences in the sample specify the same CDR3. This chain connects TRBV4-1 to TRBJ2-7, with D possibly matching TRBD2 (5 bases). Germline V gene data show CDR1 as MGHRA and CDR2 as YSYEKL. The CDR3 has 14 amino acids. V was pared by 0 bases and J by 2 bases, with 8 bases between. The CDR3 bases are TGCGCCAGCAGCCAAGATGAGGGCCCCTACGAGCAGTACTTC. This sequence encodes CASSQDEGPYEQYF.

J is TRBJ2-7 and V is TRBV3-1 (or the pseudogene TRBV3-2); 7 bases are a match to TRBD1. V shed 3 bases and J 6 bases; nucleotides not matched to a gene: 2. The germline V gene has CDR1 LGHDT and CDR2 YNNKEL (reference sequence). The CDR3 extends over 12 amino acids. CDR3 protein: CASSQQGVEQYF. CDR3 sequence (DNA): TGTGCCAGCAGCCAGCAGGGGGTCGAGCAGTACTTC.

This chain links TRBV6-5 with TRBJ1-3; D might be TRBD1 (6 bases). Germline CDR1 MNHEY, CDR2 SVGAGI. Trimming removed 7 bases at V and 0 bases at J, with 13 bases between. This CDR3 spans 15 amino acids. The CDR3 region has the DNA TGTGCCAGCAAGGTCAGGGGCAGCTCTGGAAACACCATATATTTT. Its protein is CASKVRGSSGNTIYF.

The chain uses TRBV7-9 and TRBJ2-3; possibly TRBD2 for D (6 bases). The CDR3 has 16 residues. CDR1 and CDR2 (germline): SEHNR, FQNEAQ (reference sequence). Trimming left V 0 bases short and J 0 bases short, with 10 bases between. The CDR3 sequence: CASSLAQLASTDTQYF. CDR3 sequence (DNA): TGTGCCAGCAGCTTAGCCCAACTAGCTAGCACAGATACGCAGTATTTT.

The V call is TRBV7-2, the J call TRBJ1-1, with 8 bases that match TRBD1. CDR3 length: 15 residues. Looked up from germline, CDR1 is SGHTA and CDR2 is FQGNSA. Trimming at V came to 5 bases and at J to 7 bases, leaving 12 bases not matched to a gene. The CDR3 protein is CASSPTPQGAIEAFF. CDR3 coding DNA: TGTGCCAGCAGCCCAACGCCGCAGGGGGCAATTGAAGCTTTCTTT.

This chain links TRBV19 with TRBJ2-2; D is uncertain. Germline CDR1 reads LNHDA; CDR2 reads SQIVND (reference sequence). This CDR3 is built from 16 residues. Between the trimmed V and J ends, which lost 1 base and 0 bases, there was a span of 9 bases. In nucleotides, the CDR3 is TGTGCCAGTAGTATAGGGACGGTCGCGAACACCGGGGAGCTGTTTTTT. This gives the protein CASSIGTVANTGELFF.

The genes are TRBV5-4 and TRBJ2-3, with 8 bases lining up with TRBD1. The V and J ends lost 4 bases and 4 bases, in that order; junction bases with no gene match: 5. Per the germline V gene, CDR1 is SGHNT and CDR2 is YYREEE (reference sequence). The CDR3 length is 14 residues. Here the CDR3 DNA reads TGTGCCAGCAGCAATGGACAGGGCGCAGATACGCAGTATTTT. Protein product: CASSNGQGADTQYF.

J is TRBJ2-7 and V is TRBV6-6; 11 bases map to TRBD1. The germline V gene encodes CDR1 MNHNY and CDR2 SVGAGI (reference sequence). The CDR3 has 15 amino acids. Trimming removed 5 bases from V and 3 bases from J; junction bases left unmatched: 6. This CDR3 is CASSSDGTGGYEQYF. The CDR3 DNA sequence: TGTGCCAGCAGTAGCGACGGGACAGGGGGCTACGAGCAGTACTTC.

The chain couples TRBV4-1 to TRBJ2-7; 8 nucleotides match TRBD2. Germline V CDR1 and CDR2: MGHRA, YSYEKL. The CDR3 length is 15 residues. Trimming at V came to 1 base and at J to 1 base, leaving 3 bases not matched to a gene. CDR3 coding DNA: TGCGCCAGCAGCCAAGGACTAGCGCTGTCCTACGAGCAGTACTTC. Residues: CASSQGLALSYEQYF.

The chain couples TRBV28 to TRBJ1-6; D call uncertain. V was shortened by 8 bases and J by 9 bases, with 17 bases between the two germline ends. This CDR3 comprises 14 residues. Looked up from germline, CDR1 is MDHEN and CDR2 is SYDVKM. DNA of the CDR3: TGTGCCAGCGGCTCCCGGCAGACTAGTTCACCCCTCCACTTT. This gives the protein CASGSRQTSSPLHF.

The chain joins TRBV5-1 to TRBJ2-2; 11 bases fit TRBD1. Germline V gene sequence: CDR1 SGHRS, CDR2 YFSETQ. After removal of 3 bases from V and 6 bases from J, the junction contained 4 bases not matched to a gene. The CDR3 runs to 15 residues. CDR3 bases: TGCGCCAGCAGCTATGGACAGGGGGCATCCGGGGAGCTGTTTTTT. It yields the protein CASSYGQGASGELFF.

The CDR3 loop reads CASTRGGGAEAFF. In nucleotides, the CDR3 is TGTGCCAGCACGAGGGGAGGGGGCGCTGAAGCTTTCTTT. The chain carries TRBV25-1 and TRBJ1-1; 7 bases match TRBD1. After removal of 7 bases from V and 6 bases from J, the junction contained 8 bases not matched to a gene. The CDR3 is 13 residues long. Germline V gives CDR1 MGHDK, CDR2 SYGVNS.

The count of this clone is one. CDR3 nucleotide sequence: TGTGCCAGCAGTTTAAGAGGGACCCTGAACACTGAAGCTTTCTTT. Translated: CASSLRGTLNTEAFF. The chain employs TRBV27 and TRBJ1-1; perhaps TRBD1 as D (5 bases). The CDR3 is 15 residues long. V was pared by 2 bases and J by 0 bases, with 10 bases between. The germline V gene has CDR1 MNHEY and CDR2 SMNVEV (reference sequence).

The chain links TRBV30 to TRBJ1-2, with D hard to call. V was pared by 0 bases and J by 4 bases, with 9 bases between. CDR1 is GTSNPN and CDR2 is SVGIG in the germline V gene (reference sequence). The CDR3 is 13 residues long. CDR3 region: CAWSVQSGYGYTF. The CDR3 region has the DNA TGTGCCTGGAGTGTACAATCCGGCTATGGCTACACCTTC.

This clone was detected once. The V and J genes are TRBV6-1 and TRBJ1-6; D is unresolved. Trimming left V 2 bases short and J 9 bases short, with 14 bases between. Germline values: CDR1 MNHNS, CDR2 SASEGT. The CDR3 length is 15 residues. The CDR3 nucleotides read TGTGCCAGCAGTGAATCGGGGTGGGGTGGTTCACCCCTCCACTTT. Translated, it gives CASSESGWGGSPLHF.

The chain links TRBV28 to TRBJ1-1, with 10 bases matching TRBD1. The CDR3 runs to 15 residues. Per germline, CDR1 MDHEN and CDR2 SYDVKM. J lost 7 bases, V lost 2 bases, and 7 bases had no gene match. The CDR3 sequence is CASSLRTGGAFEAFF. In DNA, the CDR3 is TGTGCCAGCAGTTTACGGACAGGGGGGGCCTTTGAAGCTTTCTTT.

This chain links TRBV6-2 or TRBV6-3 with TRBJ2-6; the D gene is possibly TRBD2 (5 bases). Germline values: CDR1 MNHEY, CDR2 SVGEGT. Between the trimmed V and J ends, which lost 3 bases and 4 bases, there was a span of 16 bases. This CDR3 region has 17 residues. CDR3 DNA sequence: TGTGCCAGCAGTTATTCGACCGGGGTTTTCGGGGCCAACGTCCTGACTTTC. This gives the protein CASSYSTGVFGANVLTF.

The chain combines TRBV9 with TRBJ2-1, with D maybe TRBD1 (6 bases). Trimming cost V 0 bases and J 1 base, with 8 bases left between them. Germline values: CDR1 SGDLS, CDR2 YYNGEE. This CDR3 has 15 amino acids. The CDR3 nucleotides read TGTGCCAGCAGCGTAGGGACAGCTTCCTACAATGAGCAGTTCTTC. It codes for CASSVGTASYNEQFF.

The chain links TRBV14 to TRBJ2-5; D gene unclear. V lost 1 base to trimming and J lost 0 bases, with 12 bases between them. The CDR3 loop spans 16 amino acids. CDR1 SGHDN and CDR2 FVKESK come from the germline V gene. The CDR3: CASSQVGVKYQETQYF. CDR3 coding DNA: TGTGCCAGCAGCCAAGTCGGAGTGAAGTACCAAGAGACCCAGTACTTC.

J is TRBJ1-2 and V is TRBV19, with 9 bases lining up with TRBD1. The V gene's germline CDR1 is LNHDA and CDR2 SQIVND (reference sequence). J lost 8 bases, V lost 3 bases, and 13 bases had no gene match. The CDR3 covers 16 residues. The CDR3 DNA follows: TGTGCCAGTAGTATCGGGAACTTGGGACAGGGCGACGGCTACACCTTC. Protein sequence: CASSIGNLGQGDGYTF.

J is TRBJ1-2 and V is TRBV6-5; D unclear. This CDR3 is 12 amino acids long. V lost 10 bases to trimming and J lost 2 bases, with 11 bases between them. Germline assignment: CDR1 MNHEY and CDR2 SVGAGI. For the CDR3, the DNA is TGTGCCACTACCACATCCAACTATGGCTACACCTTC. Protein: CATTTSNYGYTF.

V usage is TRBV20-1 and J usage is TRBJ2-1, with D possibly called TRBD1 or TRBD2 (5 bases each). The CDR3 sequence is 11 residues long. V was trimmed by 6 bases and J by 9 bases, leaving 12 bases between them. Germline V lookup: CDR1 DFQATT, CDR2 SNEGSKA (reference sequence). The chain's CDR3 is CSAAGTPEQFF. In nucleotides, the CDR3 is TGCAGTGCAGCCGGGACCCCTGAGCAGTTCTTC.